These 27 T cell receptor beta chains share one sample of origin, sequenced in a study of identical twins. TCRdb fed the 5' RACE reads into MiXCR, producing one record per CDR3 protein. The table records roughly 690,000 distinct CDR3 sequences, over 20% of them present only once. These data were also filed under a second study, of T cells expressing NK-cell markers.

The specimen sequenced was PBMCs. The receptors were gathered from a woman younger than 30 in good health.

This clonotype was counted between two and nine times. The V gene is TRBV4-3, the J gene TRBJ2-4; 8 bases are shared with TRBD1. Germline trimming cut 1 base from V and 7 bases from J; bases unmatched to any gene: 3. This CDR3 spans 14 amino acids. Germline CDR1 is LGHNA and CDR2 is YSLEER. The CDR3 DNA reads TGCGCCAGCAGCCAAGGGACAGGGACGAACATTCAGTACTTC. This translates into CASSQGTGTNIQYF.

The rearrangement joins TRBV6-1 to TRBJ2-7; the D gene could be TRBD1 or TRBD2 (5 bases each). The length of the CDR3 is 17 residues. Germline V gives CDR1 MNHNS, CDR2 SASEGT. V lost 4 bases and J 1 base, leaving 20 bases between the germline ends. DNA of the CDR3: TGTGCCAGCAGTGTCCCCACGGGGCAGGGTGGATCCTACGAGCAGTACTTC. This gives the protein CASSVPTGQGGSYEQYF.

This clonotype was detected many times. One junction end does not reproduce the germline sequence, and a read error may be involved. The rearrangement links TRBV5-1 to TRBJ2-5; TRBD1 aligns across 7 bases. In germline, CDR1 is SGHRS, CDR2 YFSETQ. The CDR3 extends over 13 amino acids. As DNA, the CDR3 is TGTGCCAGCAGCTTAGGGGGCCCAGAGACCCAGTACTTC. Protein product: CASSLGGPETQYF.

In this sample, this clonotype turned up many times. The chain combines TRBV12-3 or TRBV12-4 with TRBJ2-1, with TRBD2 identical over 8 bases. The CDR3 sequence is 15 residues long. V was pared by 6 bases and J by 2 bases, with 6 bases of the junction left unmatched. This chain's CDR3 is CASRPTGGAYNEQFF. CDR3 sequence (DNA): TGTGCCAGCAGGCCCACGGGGGGGGCCTACAATGAGCAGTTCTTC.

About this clonotype itself: The junction and the germline gene differ at one end; a read error may be behind it. The gene calls are TRBV2 and TRBJ2-7, with a weak D call TRBD2 (6 bases). CDR3 length equals 18 residues. Germline assignment: CDR1 SNHLY and CDR2 FYNNEI. CDR3 sequence (DNA): TGTACCAGCAGTTTATCGGGGGTAATGCGCGGCCCTACCTACGAGCAGTACTTC. This encodes CTSSLSGVMRGPTYEQYF.

This sequence joins TRBV6-5 and TRBJ2-7; 7 bases match TRBD2. CDR3 length equals 16 residues. V was clipped by 0 bases and J by 0 bases; unmatched bases: 5. Looked up from germline, CDR1 is MNHEY and CDR2 is SVGAGI. Written as DNA, the CDR3 is TGTGCCAGCAGTTACTCGATCCCGGGAGGCTCCTACGAGCAGTACTTC. It yields the protein CASSYSIPGGSYEQYF.

This clonotype was recorded at least ten times. The chain is built from TRBV2 and TRBJ2-5, with D perhaps matching TRBD1 or TRBD2 (5 bases each). Trimming shortened V by 8 bases and J by 5 bases, and 15 bases separated the two germline ends. CDR1 and CDR2 from the germline V gene are SNHLY and FYNNEI. The CDR3 contains 13 residues. CDR3 DNA sequence: TGTGCCAGCCAGGGAGACATGACGGAGACCCAGTACTTC. Translated, it gives CASQGDMTETQYF.

This clonotype showed up just a few times. The rearrangement uses TRBV4-3 and TRBJ2-2; D not certain. The V and J ends lost 2 bases and 2 bases respectively, with 9 bases between them. Germline CDR1 reads LGHNA; CDR2 reads YSLEER. The CDR3 runs 15 residues. The CDR3 nucleotides read TGCGCCAGCAGCCAACTGACCGGTAACACCGGGGAGCTGTTTTTT. Its translation is CASSQLTGNTGELFF.

This clonotype occurred many times. J is TRBJ1-1 and V is TRBV19, with D uncertain. V dropped 5 bases and J dropped 0 bases, with 13 bases sitting between them. Germline CDR1 and CDR2: LNHDA and SQIVND (reference sequence). This CDR3 is 15 amino acids long. CDR3 protein: CASSPRPVMNTEAFF. The CDR3, as DNA: TGTGCCAGTAGTCCACGGCCAGTCATGAACACTGAAGCTTTCTTT.

This chain joins TRBV19 and TRBJ2-5; D uncertain. Looked up from germline, CDR1 is LNHDA and CDR2 is SQIVND (reference sequence). The CDR3 runs to 12 residues. V was trimmed by 3 bases and J by 10 bases, leaving 12 bases between them. The CDR3 sequence: CASSIPSKVQYF. In DNA form, the CDR3 reads TGTGCCAGTAGTATTCCCTCCAAGGTCCAGTACTTC. Full variable domain (outside the CDR3, taken from reference TRBV19 and TRBJ2-5): DGGITQSPKYLFRKEGQNVTLSCEQNLNHDAMYWYRQDPGQGLRLIYYSQIVNDFQKGDIAEGYSVSREKKESFPLTVTSAQKNPTAFYLCASSIPSKVQYFGPGTRLLVL.

The chain recombines TRBV5-1 with TRBJ2-7, with D hard to call. Germline lookup yields CDR1 SGHRS and CDR2 YFSETQ. Trimming took off 4 bases at V and 1 base at J, with 12 bases between the two ends. This CDR3 is 14 amino acids long. CDR3 protein: CASSVSRASYEQYF. CDR3 coding DNA: TGCGCCAGCAGCGTCAGCCGGGCGTCCTACGAGCAGTACTTC.

V gene TRBV18 combines with J gene TRBJ2-2; 7 positions match TRBD1. Germline values: CDR1 KGHSH, CDR2 LQKENI. V shed 1 base and J 3 bases; nucleotides not matched to a gene: 2. The length of the CDR3 is 15 residues. The CDR3 sequence is CASSPRDRDTGELFF. Written as DNA, the CDR3 is TGTGCCAGCTCACCACGGGACAGAGACACCGGGGAGCTGTTTTTT.

This clonotype was seen a handful of times. V usage is TRBV15 and J usage is TRBJ2-1; 8 bases match TRBD1. The germline gives CDR1 LNHNV, CDR2 YYDKDF (reference sequence). With 6 bases clipped from V and 6 bases from J, the junction kept 7 bases outside the gene matches. The CDR3 is 14 residues long. The CDR3 loop is CATRRQGLANEQFF. The CDR3 DNA reads as TGTGCCACCAGGAGACAGGGGCTGGCCAATGAGCAGTTCTTC.

V gene TRBV7-9 combines with J gene TRBJ2-1; D unclear. CDR3 length: 15 amino acids. CDR1 is SEHNR and CDR2 is FQNEAQ in the germline V gene (reference sequence). The V end was cut by 10 bases, the J end by 0 bases, with 16 bases between. The CDR3 protein is CATDVDSFSYNEQFF. CDR3 bases: TGTGCCACCGACGTCGATTCGTTCTCCTACAATGAGCAGTTCTTC. Filled out from reference TRBV7-9 and TRBJ2-1, the complete variable domain reads DTGVSQNPRHKITKRGQNVTFRCDPISEHNRLYWYRQTLGQGPEFLTYFQNEAQLEKSRLLSDRFSAERPKGSFSTLEIQRTEQGDSAMYLCATDVDSFSYNEQFFGPGTRLTVL.

This clonotype came up a few times. The chain is built from TRBV10-3 and TRBJ2-1; tentatively, D is TRBD1 or TRBD2 (5 bases each). The CDR3 spans 15 residues. V was pared by 0 bases and J by 5 bases, with 11 bases between. Looked up from germline, CDR1 is ENHRY and CDR2 is SYGVKD. CDR3 bases: TGTGCCATCAGTGAGTCGTCGGGACCCCACAATGAGCAGTTCTTC. This sequence encodes CAISESSGPHNEQFF.

J is TRBJ2-1 and V is TRBV20-1; 10 positions agree with TRBD2. With V trimmed by 3 bases and J by 4 bases, 9 bases remained unmatched. This CDR3 region has 16 residues. Germline assignment: CDR1 DFQATT and CDR2 SNEGSKA (reference sequence). For the CDR3, the DNA is TGCAGTGCTAGTTCTAGCGGGAGCGCACATTACAATGAGCAGTTCTTC. Its translation: CSASSSGSAHYNEQFF.

The chain carries TRBV20-1 and TRBJ2-1, with TRBD2 matching over 9 bases. The CDR3 covers 14 residues. Germline CDR1 and CDR2: DFQATT and SNEGSKA (reference sequence). The V segment lost 6 bases and the J segment 7 bases; nucleotides outside the gene matches: 10. The CDR3 spells CSAFPLAGRNEQFF. CDR3 DNA sequence: TGCAGTGCCTTTCCACTAGCGGGTAGGAATGAGCAGTTCTTC.

This clonotype appeared many times. This chain uses TRBV20-1 with TRBJ2-7; D may be TRBD1 (5 bases). This CDR3 spans 13 amino acids. Trimming pared 3 bases from V and 5 bases from J, leaving 14 bases between. CDR1 and CDR2 (germline): DFQATT, SNEGSKA (reference sequence). The chain's CDR3 is CSASGAGSHEQYF. CDR3 coding DNA: TGCAGTGCTAGTGGGGCAGGTTCCCACGAGCAGTACTTC.

This chain uses TRBV20-1 with TRBJ2-3; 9 bases line up with TRBD2. Trimming at V came to 8 bases and at J to 2 bases, leaving 8 bases not matched to a gene. The CDR3 spans 14 residues. Looked up from germline, CDR1 is DFQATT and CDR2 is SNEGSKA (reference sequence). CDR3 nucleotide sequence: TGCAGTTTGAGACTAGCGGACTCCACAGATACGCAGTATTTT. It yields the protein CSLRLADSTDTQYF.

In this sample, this clonotype turned up many times. The gene calls are TRBV20-1 and TRBJ2-1; possibly TRBD2 for D (6 bases). Germline V CDR1 and CDR2: DFQATT, SNEGSKA (reference sequence). This CDR3 region has 16 residues. With 5 bases removed from V and 4 bases from J, the gap between germline ends came to 21 bases. The CDR3, as DNA: TGCAGTGCTGTGGACCGATTTGGGGGGATATACAATGAGCAGTTCTTC. Translated: CSAVDRFGGIYNEQFF.

Only a few counts were recorded for this clonotype. The chain carries TRBV15 and TRBJ2-1; D assignment may be TRBD1 or TRBD2 (6 bases each). The CDR3 has 16 residues. Germline V gene data show CDR1 as LNHNV and CDR2 as YYDKDF (reference sequence). The V end was cut by 0 bases, the J end by 0 bases, with 9 bases between. The CDR3 DNA sequence: TGTGCCACCAGCAGAGATGGAGGGGGCTCCTACAATGAGCAGTTCTTC. Translation gives CATSRDGGGSYNEQFF.

The V and J genes are TRBV6-5 and TRBJ2-7; no clear D. Germline values: CDR1 MNHEY, CDR2 SVGAGI. This CDR3 region has 12 residues. Between the trimmed V and J ends, which lost 2 bases and 5 bases, there was a span of 7 bases. CDR3 DNA sequence: TGTGCCAGCAGTTACGGTACAGACGAGCAGTACTTC. Translated, it gives CASSYGTDEQYF.

Many counts were recorded for this clonotype. J is TRBJ2-2 and V is TRBV5-1; no firm D call. CDR1 is SGHRS and CDR2 is YFSETQ in the germline V gene. The CDR3 has 12 amino acids. With 0 bases removed from V and 10 bases from J, the gap between germline ends came to 7 bases. The CDR3 protein is CASSLVMEELFF. The CDR3 coding sequence is TGCGCCAGCAGCTTGGTAATGGAGGAGCTGTTTTTT.

The V and J genes are TRBV20-1 and TRBJ1-2, with TRBD1 as a possible D gene (6 bases). This CDR3 comprises 12 residues. Germline CDR1 is DFQATT and CDR2 is SNEGSKA (reference sequence). Between the trimmed V and J ends, which lost 6 bases and 6 bases, there was a span of 14 bases. CDR3 sequence (DNA): TGCAGTGCGACCCTTGGGGGCAATGGCTACACCTTC. It is translated as CSATLGGNGYTF.

This clonotype was observed a handful of times. The chain couples TRBV12-3 or TRBV12-4 to TRBJ1-1; 7 bases are shared with TRBD1. J lost 1 base, V lost 6 bases, and 8 bases had no gene match. The CDR3 has 15 residues. CDR3 coding DNA: TGTGCCAGCAGCCCCCTCCAGGGGGAGAACACTGAAGCTTTCTTT. Protein sequence: CASSPLQGENTEAFF.

This clonotype was detected only a few times. The V call is TRBV6-5, the J call TRBJ2-7; no definite D call. Per the germline V gene, CDR1 is MNHEY and CDR2 is SVGAGI. The CDR3 sequence is 17 residues long. V was trimmed by 0 bases and J by 1 base, leaving 16 bases between them. The CDR3 spells CASSYSKGSASSYEQYF. Written as DNA, the CDR3 is TGTGCCAGCAGTTACTCGAAAGGCTCGGCTTCGTCCTACGAGCAGTACTTC.

This clonotype was counted only a few times. The rearrangement uses TRBV10-1 and TRBJ2-3; 9 bases line up with TRBD2. Germline CDR1 is WNHNN and CDR2 is SYGVQD (reference sequence). The length of the CDR3 is 13 residues. V trimming: 4 bases; J trimming: 10 bases; junction bases outside the gene matches: 6. CDR3 sequence (DNA): TGCGCCAGCAGTGGCGGGGGGGCCGTCGCGCAGTATTTT. Protein sequence: CASSGGGAVAQYF.